This T cell receptor beta chain was identified during a study of T cell changes during pregnancy in multiple sclerosis. Only in-frame clones appear in the TCRdb table, and some are missing; sequencing was by immunoSEQ multiplex PCR. The table lists around 66,000 clones, 91% of them singletons, with 2% to 2.5% in the top ten. This specimen was peripheral blood, taken in the third trimester of pregnancy. This clonotype was obtained from a female donor in good health, enrolled as a control in a pregnancy study.

CDR3 in amino acids: CASSQEGLGGNEQYF. The CDR3 coding sequence is TGCGCCAGCAGCCAAGAAGGACTGGGAGGCAACGAGCAGTACTTC. The chain combines TRBV4-1 with TRBJ2-7; D may be TRBD2 (6 bases). Germline lookup yields CDR1 MGHRA and CDR2 YSYEKL. V shed 0 bases and J shed 5 bases, with 14 bases lying between them. This CDR3 is built from 15 residues.